This TCR beta chain was found in a study of blood T cell repertoires in COVID-19. Looking at the study overall: From the United States, Italy and Spain came samples of acute and convalescent COVID-19. The cDNA or gDNA used as material had been derived from T cells, B-cell-depleted T cells, or PBMCs.

Original processing notes: How many nucleated cells were present was estimated from reference gene primer amplification. The data were produced by immunoSEQ multiplex PCR, yet TCRdb's version contains in-frame clones alone and is incomplete. The DNA was the basis for D and trimming; V, J and clone size are from that table. Among more than 95,000 clones listed, around 85% were seen once. This clone was seen only once. The specimen was peripheral blood. This TCR derives from an elderly woman with active or convalescent COVID-19.

The CDR3 nucleotides read TGTGCCAGCGGACCGGGACAGGGGTATGAAAAACTGTTTTTT. Translating gives CASGPGQGYEKLFF. V usage is TRBV28 and J usage is TRBJ1-4, with 10 bases lining up with TRBD1. J lost 6 bases, V lost 8 bases, and 6 bases had no gene match. Germline V lookup: CDR1 MDHEN, CDR2 SYDVKM. This CDR3 comprises 14 residues. The variable domain in full, with the rest retrieved from reference TRBV28 and TRBJ1-4, is DVKVTQSSRYLVKRTGEKVFLECVQDMDHENMFWYRQDPGLGLRLIYFSYDVKMKEKGDIPEGYSVSREKKERFSLILESASTNQTSMYLCASGPGQGYEKLFFGSGTQLSVL.